This TCR beta chain was sequenced for a study of CD8+ T cells in alopecia areata. The V gene lost 4 bases and the J gene lost 1 base, with 7 bases spanning the gap. Germline loops: CDR1 MGHRA, CDR2 YSYEKL. The CDR3 sequence is 13 residues long. Treatment reported: oral pan-JAK inhibitor, 5-10 mg twice daily. Isolated RNA was reverse transcribed into cDNA used as the sequencing template. The table came from immunoSEQ multiplex PCR; TCRdb's copy has only in-frame clones and leaves some out. The sample includes fewer than 100,000 clones, roughly two thirds of them seen just once. This clone has more than one count but fewer than ten.

The source was CD8+ T cells sorted from blood, collected at week 4, from a patient treated with tofacitinib. The sequence was obtained from a human donor with alopecia areata. The rearrangement joins TRBV4-1 to TRBJ1-1; D is unresolved. The CDR3 loop is CASSPPRNTEAFF. The CDR3 DNA follows: TGCGCCAGCAGCCCGCCTCGGAACACTGAAGCTTTCTTT.